The rows below give T cell receptor beta chains drawn from one sample of a study of blood T cells in healthy people across ages. MiXCR, applied by TCRdb to the 5' RACE reads, yields one record per CDR3 protein. The sample has under 850,000 distinct CDR3 sequences; around 36% are singletons. Sequenced sample: blood. These TCRs come from a man younger than 35 in good health. The conserved cysteine and the conserved F or W are not part of the CDR3 here. Fields, in order: J gene, V gene, CDR3 protein.

j_gene: TRBJ2-3
v_gene: TRBV20-1
CDR3aa: SAIAGNTDTQY

j_gene: TRBJ1-6
v_gene: TRBV10-3
CDR3aa: ATVRGDNSPLH

j_gene: TRBJ2-6
v_gene: TRBV7-2
CDR3aa: ASSLWGGTSGANVLT

j_gene: TRBJ2-1
v_gene: TRBV20-1
CDR3aa: SAQSGPTNHNEQF

j_gene: NA
v_gene: TRBV7-2
CDR3aa: ASSLVRQETQF

j_gene: TRBJ1-5
v_gene: TRBV6-2/TRBV6-3
CDR3aa: ATTYKGAEGQPQH

j_gene: TRBJ2-4
v_gene: TRBV20-1
CDR3aa: SARPASGLAKNIQY

j_gene: TRBJ2-1
v_gene: TRBV20-1
CDR3aa: SASSGVGEQF

j_gene: TRBJ2-1
v_gene: TRBV7-8
CDR3aa: ASSLGASRDYNEQF

j_gene: TRBJ2-1
v_gene: TRBV5-1
CDR3aa: ASTSQIVGNEQF

j_gene: TRBJ1-2
v_gene: TRBV4-3
CDR3aa: ASSQDLEANYGYT

j_gene: TRBJ2-5
v_gene: TRBV20-1
CDR3aa: SARQPGITYQETQY

j_gene: NA
v_gene: TRBV7-2
CDR3aa: ASSLFTGNPYEQY

j_gene: TRBJ2-2
v_gene: TRBV7-6
CDR3aa: ASSLGLAGGYDTGELF

j_gene: TRBJ2-5
v_gene: TRBV5-1
CDR3aa: ASSLGLLAGFETQY

j_gene: TRBJ1-5
v_gene: TRBV7-2
CDR3aa: ASSLDGDNQPQH

j_gene: TRBJ1-2
v_gene: TRBV18
CDR3aa: ASSPSGTLDGYT

j_gene: TRBJ1-5
v_gene: TRBV5-5
CDR3aa: ASSFYPPYSNQPQH

j_gene: TRBJ2-7
v_gene: TRBV3-1
CDR3aa: AGSQAAQGIQY

j_gene: TRBJ1-1
v_gene: TRBV7-2
CDR3aa: ASSLRTHGANTEAF

j_gene: TRBJ1-2
v_gene: TRBV20-1
CDR3aa: SARGLGPGAHYGYT

j_gene: TRBJ2-7
v_gene: TRBV5-4
CDR3aa: ASRQGQATTYEQY

j_gene: TRBJ2-3
v_gene: TRBV4-3
CDR3aa: ASSQAPGTDTQY

j_gene: TRBJ2-7
v_gene: TRBV12-3/TRBV12-4
CDR3aa: ASSLGGWYEQY

j_gene: TRBJ2-5
v_gene: TRBV29-1
CDR3aa: SVDSPPGGGTNEQY

j_gene: TRBJ1-2
v_gene: TRBV2
CDR3aa: ASSARTNYGYT

j_gene: TRBJ2-1
v_gene: TRBV6-5
CDR3aa: ASTLIAGGYNEQF

j_gene: TRBJ1-1
v_gene: TRBV7-8
CDR3aa: ASSVIRGNTEAF

j_gene: TRBJ1-1
v_gene: TRBV6-6
CDR3aa: ASSETQGNEAF

j_gene: TRBJ2-7
v_gene: TRBV7-2
CDR3aa: ASSLSDGTYEQY

j_gene: TRBJ2-1
v_gene: TRBV28
CDR3aa: ASSLSSGDEQF

j_gene: TRBJ2-5
v_gene: TRBV7-9
CDR3aa: ASSGQGILQETQY

j_gene: TRBJ2-3
v_gene: TRBV10-3
CDR3aa: AISESYRGSEDTQY